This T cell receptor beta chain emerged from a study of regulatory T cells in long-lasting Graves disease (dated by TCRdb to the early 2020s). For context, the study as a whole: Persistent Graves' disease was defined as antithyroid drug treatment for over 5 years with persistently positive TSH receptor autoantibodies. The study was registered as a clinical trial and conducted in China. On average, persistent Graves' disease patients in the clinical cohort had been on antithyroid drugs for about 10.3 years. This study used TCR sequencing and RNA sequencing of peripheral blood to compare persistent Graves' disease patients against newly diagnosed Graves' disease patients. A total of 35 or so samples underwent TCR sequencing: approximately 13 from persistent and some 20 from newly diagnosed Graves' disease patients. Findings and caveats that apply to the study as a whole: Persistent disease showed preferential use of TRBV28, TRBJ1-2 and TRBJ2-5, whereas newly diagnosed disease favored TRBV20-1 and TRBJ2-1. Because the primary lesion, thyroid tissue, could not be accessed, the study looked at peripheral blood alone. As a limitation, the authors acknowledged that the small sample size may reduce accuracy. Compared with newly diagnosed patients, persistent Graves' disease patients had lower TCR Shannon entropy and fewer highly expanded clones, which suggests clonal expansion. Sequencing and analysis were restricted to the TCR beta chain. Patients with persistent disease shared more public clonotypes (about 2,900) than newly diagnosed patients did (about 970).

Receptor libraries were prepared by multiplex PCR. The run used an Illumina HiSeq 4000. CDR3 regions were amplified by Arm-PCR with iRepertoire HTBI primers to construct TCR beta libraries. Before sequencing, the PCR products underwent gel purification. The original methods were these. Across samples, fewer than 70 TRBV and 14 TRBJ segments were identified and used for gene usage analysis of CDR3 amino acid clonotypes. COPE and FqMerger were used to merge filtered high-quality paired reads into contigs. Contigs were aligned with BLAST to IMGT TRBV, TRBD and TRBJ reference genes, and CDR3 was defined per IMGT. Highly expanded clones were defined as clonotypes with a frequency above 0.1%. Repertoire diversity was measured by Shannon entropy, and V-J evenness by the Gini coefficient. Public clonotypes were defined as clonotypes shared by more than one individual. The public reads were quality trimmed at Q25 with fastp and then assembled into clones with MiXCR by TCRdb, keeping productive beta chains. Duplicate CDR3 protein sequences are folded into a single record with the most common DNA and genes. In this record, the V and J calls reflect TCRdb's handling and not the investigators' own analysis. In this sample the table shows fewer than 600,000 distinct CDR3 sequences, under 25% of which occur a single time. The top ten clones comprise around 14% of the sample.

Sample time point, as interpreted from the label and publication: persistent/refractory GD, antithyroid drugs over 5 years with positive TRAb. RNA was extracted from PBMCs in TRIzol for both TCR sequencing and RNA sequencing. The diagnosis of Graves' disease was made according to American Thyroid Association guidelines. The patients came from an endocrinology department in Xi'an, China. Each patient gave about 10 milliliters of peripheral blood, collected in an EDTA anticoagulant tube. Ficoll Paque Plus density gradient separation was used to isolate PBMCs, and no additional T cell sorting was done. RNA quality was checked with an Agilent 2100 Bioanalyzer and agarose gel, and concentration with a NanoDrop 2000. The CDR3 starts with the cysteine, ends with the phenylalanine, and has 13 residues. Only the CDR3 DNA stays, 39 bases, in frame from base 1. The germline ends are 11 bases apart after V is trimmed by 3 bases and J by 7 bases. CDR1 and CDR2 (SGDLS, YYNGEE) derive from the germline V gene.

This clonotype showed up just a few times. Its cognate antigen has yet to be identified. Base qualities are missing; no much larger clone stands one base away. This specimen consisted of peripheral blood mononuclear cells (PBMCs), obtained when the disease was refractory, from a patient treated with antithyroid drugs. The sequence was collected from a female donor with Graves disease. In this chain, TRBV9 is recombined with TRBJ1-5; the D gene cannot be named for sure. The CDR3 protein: CASSENLGQPQHF. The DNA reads TGTGCCAGCAGCGAGAATCTGGGACAGCCCCAGCATTTT.